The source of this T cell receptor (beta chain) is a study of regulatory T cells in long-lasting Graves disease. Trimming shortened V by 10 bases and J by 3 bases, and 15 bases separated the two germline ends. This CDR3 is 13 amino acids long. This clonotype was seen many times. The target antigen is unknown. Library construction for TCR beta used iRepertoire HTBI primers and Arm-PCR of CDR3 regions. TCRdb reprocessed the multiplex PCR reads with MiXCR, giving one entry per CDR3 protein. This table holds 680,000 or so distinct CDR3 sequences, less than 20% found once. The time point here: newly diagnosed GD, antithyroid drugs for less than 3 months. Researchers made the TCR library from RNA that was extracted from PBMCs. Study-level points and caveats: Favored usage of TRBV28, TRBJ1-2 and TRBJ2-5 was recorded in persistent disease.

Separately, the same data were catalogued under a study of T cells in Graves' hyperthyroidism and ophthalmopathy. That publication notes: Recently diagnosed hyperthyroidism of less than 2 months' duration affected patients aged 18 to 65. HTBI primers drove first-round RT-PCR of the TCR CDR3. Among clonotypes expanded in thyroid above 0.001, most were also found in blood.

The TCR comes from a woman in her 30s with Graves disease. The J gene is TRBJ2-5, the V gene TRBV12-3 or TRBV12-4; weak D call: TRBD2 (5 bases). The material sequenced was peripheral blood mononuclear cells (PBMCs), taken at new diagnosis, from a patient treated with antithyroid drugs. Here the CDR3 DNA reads TGTGCCACAGGAGGAGCCGGAGAAGAGACCCAGTACTTC. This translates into CATGGAGEETQYF.